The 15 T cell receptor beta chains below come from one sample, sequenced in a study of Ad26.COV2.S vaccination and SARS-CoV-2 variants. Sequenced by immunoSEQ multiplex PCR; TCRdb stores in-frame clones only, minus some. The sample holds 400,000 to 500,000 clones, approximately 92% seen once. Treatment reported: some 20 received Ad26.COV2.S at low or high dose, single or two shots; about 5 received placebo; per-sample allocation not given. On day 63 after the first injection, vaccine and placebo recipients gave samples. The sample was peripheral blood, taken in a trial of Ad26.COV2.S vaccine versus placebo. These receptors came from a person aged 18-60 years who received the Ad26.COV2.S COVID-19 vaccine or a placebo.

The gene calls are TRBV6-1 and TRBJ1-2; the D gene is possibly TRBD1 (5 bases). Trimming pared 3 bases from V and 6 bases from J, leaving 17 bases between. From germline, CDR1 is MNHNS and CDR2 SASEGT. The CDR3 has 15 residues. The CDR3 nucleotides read TGTGCCAGCAGTGAGCGCGGGGACTACGGGCATGGCTACACCTTC. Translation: CASSERGDYGHGYTF.

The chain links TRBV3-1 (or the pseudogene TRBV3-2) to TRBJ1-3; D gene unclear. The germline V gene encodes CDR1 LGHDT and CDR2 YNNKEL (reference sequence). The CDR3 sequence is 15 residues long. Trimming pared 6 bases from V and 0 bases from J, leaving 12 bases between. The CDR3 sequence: CASRSGVYSGNTIYF. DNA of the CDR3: TGTGCCAGCAGGTCCGGGGTCTACTCTGGAAACACCATATATTTT.

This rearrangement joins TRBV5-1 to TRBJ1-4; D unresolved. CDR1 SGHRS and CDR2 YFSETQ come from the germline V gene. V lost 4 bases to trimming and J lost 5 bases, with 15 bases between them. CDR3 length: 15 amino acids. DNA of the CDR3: TGCGCCAGCAGCCCGGTGGGCGGACTAAATGAAAAACTGTTTTTT. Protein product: CASSPVGGLNEKLFF.

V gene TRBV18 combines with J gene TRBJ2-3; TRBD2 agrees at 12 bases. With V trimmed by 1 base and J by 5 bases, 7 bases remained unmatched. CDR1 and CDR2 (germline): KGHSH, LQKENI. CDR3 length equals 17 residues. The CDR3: CASSPLGTSGFIDTQYF. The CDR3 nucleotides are TGTGCCAGCTCACCACTTGGGACTAGCGGGTTCATAGATACGCAGTATTTT.

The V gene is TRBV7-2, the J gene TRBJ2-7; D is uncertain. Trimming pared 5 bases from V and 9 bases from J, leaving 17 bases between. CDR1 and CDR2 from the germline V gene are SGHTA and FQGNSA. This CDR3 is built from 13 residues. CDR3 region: CASSHPRALGQYF. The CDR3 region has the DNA TGTGCCAGCAGCCACCCCCGGGCCCTCGGGCAGTACTTC. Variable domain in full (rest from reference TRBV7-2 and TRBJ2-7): GAGVSQSPSNKVTEKGKDVELRCDPISGHTALYWYRQSLGQGLEFLIYFQGNSAPDKSGLPSDRFSAERTGGSVSTLTIQRTQQEDSAVYLCASSHPRALGQYFGPGTRLTVT.

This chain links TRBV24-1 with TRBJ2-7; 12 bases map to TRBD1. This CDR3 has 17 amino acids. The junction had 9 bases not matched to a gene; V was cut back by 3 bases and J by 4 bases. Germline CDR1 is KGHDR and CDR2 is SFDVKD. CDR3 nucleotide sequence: TGTGCCACCAGTGATGCAACCGGGACAGGGGGCCTATACGAGCAGTACTTC. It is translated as CATSDATGTGGLYEQYF.

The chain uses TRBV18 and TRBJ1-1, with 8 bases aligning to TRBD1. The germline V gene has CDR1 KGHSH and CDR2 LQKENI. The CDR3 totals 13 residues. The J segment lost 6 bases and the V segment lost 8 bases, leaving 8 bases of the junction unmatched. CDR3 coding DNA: TGTGCCAGCCAAAAGACAGGGGCTTCTGAAGCTTTCTTT. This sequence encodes CASQKTGASEAFF.

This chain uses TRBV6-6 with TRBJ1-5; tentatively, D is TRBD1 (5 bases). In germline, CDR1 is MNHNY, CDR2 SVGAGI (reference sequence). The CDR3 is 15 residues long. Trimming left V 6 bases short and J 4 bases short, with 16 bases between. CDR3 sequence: CASRPQGVRNQPQHF. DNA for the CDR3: TGTGCCAGCAGACCCCAGGGCGTTCGTAATCAGCCCCAGCATTTT.

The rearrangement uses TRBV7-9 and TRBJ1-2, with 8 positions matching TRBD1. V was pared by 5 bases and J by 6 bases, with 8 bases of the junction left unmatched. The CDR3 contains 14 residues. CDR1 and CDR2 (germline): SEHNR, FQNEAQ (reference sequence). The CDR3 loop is CASSPSGQANGYTF. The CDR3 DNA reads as TGTGCCAGCAGCCCATCGGGACAGGCAAATGGCTACACCTTC.

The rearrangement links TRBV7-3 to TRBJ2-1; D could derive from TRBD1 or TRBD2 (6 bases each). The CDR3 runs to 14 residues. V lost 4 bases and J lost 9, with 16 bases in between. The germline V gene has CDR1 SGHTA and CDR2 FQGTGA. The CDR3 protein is CASSSSFGGFEQFF. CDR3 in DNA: TGTGCCAGCAGCTCCTCTTTCGGGGGCTTTGAGCAGTTCTTC.

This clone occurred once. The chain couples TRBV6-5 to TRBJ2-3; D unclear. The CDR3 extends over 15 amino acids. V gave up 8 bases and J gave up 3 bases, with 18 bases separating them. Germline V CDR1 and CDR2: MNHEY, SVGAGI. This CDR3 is CASLFDRLITDTQYF. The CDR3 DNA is TGTGCCAGCTTATTCGACCGACTGATTACAGATACGCAGTATTTT.

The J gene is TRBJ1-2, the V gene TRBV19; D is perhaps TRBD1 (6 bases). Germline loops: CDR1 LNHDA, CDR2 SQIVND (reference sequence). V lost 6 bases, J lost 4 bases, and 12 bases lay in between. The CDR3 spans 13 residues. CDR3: CASSRTDIYGYTF. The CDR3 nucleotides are TGTGCCAGTAGCCGGACAGACATCTATGGCTACACCTTC.

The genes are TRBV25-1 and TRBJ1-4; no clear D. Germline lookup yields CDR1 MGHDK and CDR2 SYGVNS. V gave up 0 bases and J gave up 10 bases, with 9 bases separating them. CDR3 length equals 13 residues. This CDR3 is CASSEYGPTKLFF. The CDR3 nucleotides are TGTGCCAGCAGTGAATATGGGCCGACAAAACTGTTTTTT.

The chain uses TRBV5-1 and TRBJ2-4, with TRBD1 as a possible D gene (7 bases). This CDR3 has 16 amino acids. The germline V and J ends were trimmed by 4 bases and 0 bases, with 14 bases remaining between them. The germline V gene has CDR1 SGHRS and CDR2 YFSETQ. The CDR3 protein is CASSPGAGGAKNIQYF. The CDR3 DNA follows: TGCGCCAGCAGCCCGGGAGCAGGGGGAGCCAAAAACATTCAGTACTTC.

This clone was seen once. CDR3 sequence: CASSVGPYEQFF. The CDR3 DNA reads TGTGCCAGCAGCGTAGGGCCCTATGAGCAGTTCTTC. The chain uses TRBV9 and TRBJ2-1; the D is unclear. Germline assignment: CDR1 SGDLS and CDR2 YYNGEE. CDR3 length equals 12 residues. V was cut by 0 bases and J by 8 bases, with 6 bases left in between. The entire variable domain, with the rest obtained from reference TRBV9 and TRBJ2-1, is as follows: DSGVTQTPKHLITATGQRVTLRCSPRSGDLSVYWYQQSLDQGLQFLIQYYNGEERAKGNILERFSAQQFPDLHSELNLSSLELGDSALYFCASSVGPYEQFFGPGTRLTVL.